The 15 T cell receptor beta chains below all came from one sample that was sequenced in a study of blood T cell repertoires in COVID-19. The data were produced by immunoSEQ multiplex PCR, yet TCRdb's version contains in-frame clones alone and is incomplete. The table lists some 140,000 clones, about 70% of them singletons. Sequenced material: peripheral blood. The source of these receptors is a man older than 75 with acute or convalescent COVID-19.

This clone was recorded at least ten times. This sequence joins TRBV28 and TRBJ1-5; D possibly corresponds to TRBD1 (6 bases). In germline, CDR1 is MDHEN, CDR2 SYDVKM. V lost 6 bases and J 7 bases, leaving 19 bases between the germline ends. The CDR3 has 15 amino acids. As DNA, the CDR3 is TGTGCCAGCAGCTCGGGGACACATCCTTCCCAGCCCCAGCATTTT. It is translated as CASSSGTHPSQPQHF. The complete variable domain, with remaining parts taken from reference TRBV28 and TRBJ1-5, reads DVKVTQSSRYLVKRTGEKVFLECVQDMDHENMFWYRQDPGLGLRLIYFSYDVKMKEKGDIPEGYSVSREKKERFSLILESASTNQTSMYLCASSSGTHPSQPQHFGDGTRLSIL.

V usage is TRBV19 and J usage is TRBJ2-1, with D possibly being TRBD1 (6 bases). Trimming stripped 10 bases from V and 8 bases from J, with 18 bases between. The CDR3 contains 13 residues. CDR1 and CDR2 from the germline V gene are LNHDA and SQIVND (reference sequence). The CDR3 bases are TGTGCCACCGAGAACAGGGTCTCCGATGAGCAGTTCTTC. It translates to CATENRVSDEQFF.

This clone occurred a few times. The chain couples TRBV5-4 to TRBJ1-2; D is undetermined. This CDR3 region has 13 residues. V was trimmed by 1 base and J by 4 bases, leaving 8 bases between them. Germline CDR1 is SGHNT and CDR2 is YYREEE (reference sequence). This CDR3 reads CASSLSGTYGYTF. The DNA of the CDR3 is TGTGCCAGCAGCTTGAGCGGTACCTATGGCTACACCTTC.

The rearrangement uses TRBV15 and TRBJ2-7, with TRBD1 as a possible D gene (6 bases). V was pared by 5 bases and J by 3 bases, with 17 bases between. The CDR3 covers 15 residues. Germline V gene data show CDR1 as LNHNV and CDR2 as YYDKDF (reference sequence). Here the CDR3 DNA reads TGTGCCACCAGCTTCAGAAGAGGGGGTGGCTACGAGCAGTACTTC. Its translation: CATSFRRGGGYEQYF.

This clone was picked up a small number of times. The V gene is TRBV6-2 or TRBV6-3, the J gene TRBJ1-1, with no clear D. Between the trimmed V and J ends, which lost 1 base and 3 bases, there was a span of 3 bases. Germline CDR1 reads MNHEY; CDR2 reads SVGEGT. This CDR3 has 12 amino acids. The CDR3 region has the DNA TGTGCCAGCAGTTACTTAGACACTGAAGCTTTCTTT. Amino acid sequence: CASSYLDTEAFF.

This clone was seen only once. The chain employs TRBV19 and TRBJ1-5; D is unclear. V was shortened by 6 bases and J by 1 base, with 13 bases between the two germline ends. The CDR3 runs 15 residues. The germline V gene has CDR1 LNHDA and CDR2 SQIVND (reference sequence). CDR3 DNA sequence: TGTGCCAGTAGCGTGGTTGGCGGAAGCAATCAGCCCCAGCATTTT. Amino acid sequence: CASSVVGGSNQPQHF. Looking up the rest from reference TRBV19 and TRBJ1-5 gives the full variable domain: DGGITQSPKYLFRKEGQNVTLSCEQNLNHDAMYWYRQDPGQGLRLIYYSQIVNDFQKGDIAEGYSVSREKKESFPLTVTSAQKNPTAFYLCASSVVGGSNQPQHFGDGTRLSIL.

The rearrangement links TRBV19 to TRBJ1-5; tentative D call: TRBD1 (6 bases). This CDR3 has 13 residues. In germline, CDR1 is LNHDA, CDR2 SQIVND (reference sequence). Trimming took 10 bases from V and 2 from J, leaving 12 bases between them. CDR3 nucleotide sequence: TGTGCCACAACAGGGATAGGCAATCAGCCCCAGCATTTT. This codes for CATTGIGNQPQHF.

This sequence joins TRBV3-1 (or the pseudogene TRBV3-2) and TRBJ1-6; the D is unclear. The germline CDR1 and CDR2 sequences are LGHDT and YNNKEL (reference sequence). With 3 bases removed from V and 7 bases from J, the gap between germline ends came to 7 bases. This CDR3 is 13 amino acids long. This CDR3 reads CASSQMRNSPLHF. CDR3 in DNA: TGTGCCAGCAGCCAGATGCGCAATTCACCCCTCCACTTT.

Worth noting for this clone: This specimen includes other DNA sequences encoding the same CDR3. The J gene is TRBJ2-5, the V gene TRBV2; a weak D match, TRBD1 (6 bases). The CDR3 extends over 11 amino acids. Germline V gives CDR1 SNHLY, CDR2 FYNNEI. V was pared by 7 bases and J by 3 bases, with 6 bases between. The CDR3, as DNA: TGTGCCAGCAAGGGGGAAGAGACCCAGTACTTC. As protein: CASKGEETQYF.

The chain recombines TRBV7-6 with TRBJ1-5, with 7 bases identical to TRBD1. The CDR3 has 16 residues. CDR1 is SGHVS, CDR2 FNYEAQ, per germline. With V trimmed by 4 bases and J by 3 bases, 9 bases remained unmatched. This CDR3 is CASSSQPGQSNQPQHF. In DNA form, the CDR3 reads TGTGCCAGCAGCTCACAACCGGGACAGTCCAATCAGCCCCAGCATTTT.

About this clone: Other nucleotide sequences in the sample specify the same CDR3. The chain is built from TRBV28 and TRBJ1-2; TRBD1 is a possible D gene (5 bases). The CDR3 extends over 13 amino acids. CDR1 and CDR2 (germline): MDHEN, SYDVKM. V was cut by 4 bases and J by 1 base, with 7 bases left in between. CDR3 sequence reads: CASSSDSNYGYTF. CDR3 DNA: TGTGCCAGCAGTTCTGACAGTAACTATGGCTACACCTTC.

The rearrangement links TRBV4-2 to TRBJ1-6, with D maybe TRBD1 (6 bases). Germline V CDR1 and CDR2: LGHNA, YNFKEQ. V lost 4 bases to trimming and J lost 0 bases, with 19 bases between them. This CDR3 contains 19 residues. The CDR3 DNA sequence: TGTGCCAGCAGCCCAGAAGGGGGAAGGCCGGACTCCTATAATTCACCCCTCCACTTT. It translates to CASSPEGGRPDSYNSPLHF.

This clone has just a few counts. J is TRBJ1-3 and V is TRBV28; D is unclear. This CDR3 is built from 15 residues. Germline V gene sequence: CDR1 MDHEN, CDR2 SYDVKM. V lost 5 bases and J 0 bases, leaving 11 bases between the germline ends. CDR3 protein: CASSPSASSGNTIYF. The CDR3 DNA sequence: TGTGCCAGCAGTCCATCAGCGAGCTCTGGAAACACCATATATTTT.

The V call is TRBV29-1, the J call TRBJ2-5; TRBD2 matches at 7 bases. V shed 0 bases, J shed 0 bases, and the junction held 10 bases outside the gene matches. This CDR3 region has 17 residues. Germline V gives CDR1 SQVTM, CDR2 ANQGSEA. CDR3 sequence reads: CSVEDPWRAGNQETQYF. CDR3 nucleotides: TGCAGCGTTGAAGACCCTTGGAGAGCGGGGAACCAAGAGACCCAGTACTTC. The whole variable domain, filled in from reference TRBV29-1 and TRBJ2-5, reads SAVISQKPSRDICQRGTSLTIQCQVDSQVTMMFWYRQQPGQSLTLIATANQGSEATYESGFVIDKFPISRPNLTFSTLTVSNMSPEDSSIYLCSVEDPWRAGNQETQYFGPGTRLLVL.

This clone was counted only a few times. The chain has TRBV7-2 and TRBJ1-2; 9 nucleotides align to TRBD1. V gave up 5 bases and J gave up 7 bases; unmatched junction bases: 11. CDR1 and CDR2 (germline): SGHTA, FQGNSA. The CDR3 contains 15 residues. The CDR3 sequence: CASSPRTGEYLGYTF. In DNA, the CDR3 is TGTGCCAGCAGCCCCCGGACAGGGGAATATCTTGGCTACACCTTC.